This T cell receptor (beta chain) was captured in a study of T cell changes during pregnancy in multiple sclerosis. Method: immunoSEQ multiplex PCR; TCRdb's copy keeps in-frame clones and lacks some. Of fewer than 45,000 clones in the sample, around 90% are singletons; the top ten hold 8% to 10%. This clonotype was sampled from a female donor with multiple sclerosis, enrolled in a pregnancy study. The sample consisted of CD8+ T cells from peripheral blood mononuclear cells, taken in the first trimester of pregnancy.

This chain's CDR3 is CASSLVRGGTEAFF. The CDR3 nucleotides are TGCGCCAGCAGCTTGGTTCGCGGGGGGACTGAAGCTTTCTTT. The chain uses TRBV5-1 and TRBJ1-1; maybe TRBD1 (5 bases). The germline CDR1 and CDR2 sequences are SGHRS and YFSETQ. The CDR3 is 14 amino acids. V gave up 0 bases and J gave up 5 bases, with 11 bases separating them.